This T cell receptor beta chain was sequenced in a study of blood T cell repertoires in COVID-19. Across the whole study: The United States, Italy and Spain provided the acute and convalescent COVID-19 samples. T cells, B-cell-depleted T cells, or PBMCs supplied cDNA or gDNA.

The CDR3 sequence is 16 residues long. Germline CDR1 and CDR2: SNHLY and FYNNEI. J gave up 2 bases and V 6 bases, and 11 bases lay outside the gene matches. Seattle's cohort entered during active infection and was followed longitudinally. The protocol was immunoSEQ multiplex PCR, while the TCRdb copy is restricted to in-frame clones and leaves out a portion. This table has tens of thousands of clones, 60% to 85% appearing once. Sample: peripheral blood. The chain employs TRBV2 and TRBJ2-7, with 9 bases aligning to TRBD2. This TCR derives from a man in his thirties or forties with COVID-19, enrolled during active disease. CDR3 in amino acids: CASSGTLAGTPYEQYF. Here the CDR3 DNA reads TGTGCCAGCAGCGGAACGCTAGCGGGGACTCCCTACGAGCAGTACTTC.